Here is one TCR beta chain with its context. Its antigen remains unidentified. The data were obtained in a study of cytomegalovirus exposure and HLA in healthy donors. General study results and limits: As immune exposure information, only CMV serostatus was available.

This CDR3 comprises 15 residues. With 0 bases removed from V and 3 bases from J, the gap between germline ends came to 13 bases. Germline lookup yields CDR1 SGHRS and CDR2 YFSETQ. PCR employed 60 Vbeta and 13 Jbeta primers. TCRdb's table, derived via immunoSEQ multiplex PCR, lists solely in-frame clones and lacks some. The sample has 120,000 or so clones, around 79% seen once. The receptor was isolated from a woman in her thirties or forties in good health and CMV-seronegative. The sequenced material came from PBMCs. The V call is TRBV5-1, the J call TRBJ2-7; D is perhaps TRBD2 (5 bases). The CDR3 nucleotides are TGCGCCAGCAGCTTGGCCTCGGGGAGAGACTACGAGCAGTACTTC. Residues: CASSLASGRDYEQYF.